The TCR beta chain under discussion was sequenced for a study of blood T cell repertoires in COVID-19. This clone was found a few times. V shed 1 base, J shed 6 bases, and the junction held 1 base outside the gene matches. This CDR3 region has 14 residues. Germline V CDR1 and CDR2: SGHNT, YYREEE (reference sequence). Only in-frame clones appear in the TCRdb table, and some are missing; sequencing was by immunoSEQ multiplex PCR. The profile covers 200,000 to 250,000 clones, with under 90% appearing a single time and less than 2% taken by the ten largest. The sequence came from a man in his 60s who had recovered from COVID-19. The source material was PBMCs or T cells enriched from blood (not recorded which). J is TRBJ1-6 and V is TRBV5-4, with TRBD1 matching 7 bases. As DNA, the CDR3 is TGTGCCAGCAGCTTGAGGGGGCTTAATTCACCCCTCCACTTT. Translated, it gives CASSLRGLNSPLHF.